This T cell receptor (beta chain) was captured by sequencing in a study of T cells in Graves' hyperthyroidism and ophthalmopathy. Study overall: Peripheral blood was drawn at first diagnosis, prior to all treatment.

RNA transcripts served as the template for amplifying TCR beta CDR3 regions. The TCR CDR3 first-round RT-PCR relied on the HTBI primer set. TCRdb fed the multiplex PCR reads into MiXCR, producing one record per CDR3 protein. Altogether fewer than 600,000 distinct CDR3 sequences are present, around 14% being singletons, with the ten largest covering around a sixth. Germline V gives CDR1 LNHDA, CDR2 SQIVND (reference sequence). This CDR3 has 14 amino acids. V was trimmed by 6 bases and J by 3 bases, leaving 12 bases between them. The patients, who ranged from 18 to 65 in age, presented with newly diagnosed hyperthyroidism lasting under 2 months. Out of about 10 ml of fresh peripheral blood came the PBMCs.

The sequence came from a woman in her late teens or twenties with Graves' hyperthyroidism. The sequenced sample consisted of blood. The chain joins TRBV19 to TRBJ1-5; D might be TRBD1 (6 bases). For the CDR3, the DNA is TGTGCCAGTAGCACACAGGGTCCCAATCAGCCCCAGCATTTT. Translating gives CASSTQGPNQPQHF.